What follows describes a single TCR beta chain. The source of the sample is a study of blood T cell repertoires in COVID-19. Clones were sequenced by immunoSEQ multiplex PCR, and TCRdb holds only the in-frame ones, with some missing. The sample carries under 35,000 clones, 85% to 90% recorded once. Material for sequencing was peripheral blood. The clonotype comes from a man in his sixties or seventies with active COVID-19.

For the CDR3, the DNA is TGTGCCAGTAGTATCCAGACTAGCGGGAGTATGGGGACCCAGTACTTC. Translation gives CASSIQTSGSMGTQYF. The genes are TRBV19 and TRBJ2-5; TRBD2 matches at 12 bases. The CDR3 contains 16 residues. V was clipped by 3 bases and J by 7 bases; unmatched bases: 9. Germline V gene lookup returns CDR1 LNHDA and CDR2 SQIVND (reference sequence).